This T cell receptor beta chain was recovered during a study of T cells in Graves' hyperthyroidism and ophthalmopathy. Broader study findings: Blood shared most expanded thyroid clonotypes above 0.001.

Amplification targeted TCR beta CDR3 regions from RNA transcripts. With the HTBI primer set, the TCR CDR3 went through a first round of RT-PCR. TCRdb redid the calling of the multiplex PCR reads with MiXCR, one entry per CDR3 protein. Altogether 750,000 to 900,000 distinct CDR3 sequences are present, roughly 40% being singletons, with the ten largest covering 8% to 9%. The CDR3 totals 16 residues. CDR1 and CDR2 (germline): SEHNR, FQNEAQ (reference sequence). As regards this clonotype: Its antigen is undetermined. One end of the junction fails to match germline, which may point to a read error.

Patients aged 18 to 65 with hyperthyroidism were newly diagnosed, with duration under 2 months. Sequencing was done on a sample of blood. The chain joins TRBV7-9 to TRBJ2-2; a possible D gene is TRBD2 (5 bases). The source of this sequence is a man younger than 35 with Graves' hyperthyroidism. CDR3 loop: CASSQPGPSNTGELFF. CDR3 nucleotides: TGCGCCAGCAGCCAACCGGGCCCTAGCAACACCGGGGAGCTGTTTTTT.